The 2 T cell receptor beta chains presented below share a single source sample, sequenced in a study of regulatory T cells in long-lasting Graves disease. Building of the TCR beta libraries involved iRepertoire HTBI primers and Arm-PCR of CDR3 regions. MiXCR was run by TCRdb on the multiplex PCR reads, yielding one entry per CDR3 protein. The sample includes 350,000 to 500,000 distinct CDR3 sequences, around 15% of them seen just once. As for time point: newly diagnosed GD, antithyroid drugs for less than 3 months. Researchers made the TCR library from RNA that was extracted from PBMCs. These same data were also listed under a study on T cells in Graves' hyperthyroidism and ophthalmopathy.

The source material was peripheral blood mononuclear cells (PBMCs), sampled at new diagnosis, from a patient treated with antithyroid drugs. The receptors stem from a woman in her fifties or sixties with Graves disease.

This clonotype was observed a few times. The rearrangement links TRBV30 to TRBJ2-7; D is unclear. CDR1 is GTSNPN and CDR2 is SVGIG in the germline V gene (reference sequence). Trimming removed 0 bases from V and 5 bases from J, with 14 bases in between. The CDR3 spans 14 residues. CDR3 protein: CAWSVGDPSDEQYF. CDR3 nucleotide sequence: TGTGCCTGGAGTGTAGGAGACCCCAGCGACGAGCAGTACTTC.

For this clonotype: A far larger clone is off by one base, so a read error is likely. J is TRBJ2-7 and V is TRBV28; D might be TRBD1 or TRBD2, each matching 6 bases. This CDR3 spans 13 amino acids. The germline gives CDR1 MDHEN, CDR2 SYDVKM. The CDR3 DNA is TGTGCCAGCAGTTTAGGGGGGCGGAATACGCGGTATTTT. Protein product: CASSLGGRNTRYF.